The 26 T cell receptor beta chains in this list originate from one sample, sequenced in a study of blood T cell repertoires in COVID-19. TCRdb's table, derived via immunoSEQ multiplex PCR, lists solely in-frame clones and lacks some. This sample has about 50,000 clones; approximately 86% occur once, and the top ten carry approximately 15%. The sequenced sample consisted of peripheral blood. All receptors derive from a man aged 55 to 70 with active or convalescent COVID-19.

The chain has TRBV9 and TRBJ2-6; D gene ambiguous. CDR3 length equals 15 residues. In germline, CDR1 is SGDLS, CDR2 YYNGEE. The V and J ends lost 0 bases and 4 bases respectively, with 8 bases between them. CDR3 sequence reads: CASSVVGSGANVLTF. CDR3 sequence (DNA): TGTGCCAGCAGCGTAGTCGGTTCCGGGGCCAACGTCCTGACTTTC. The entire variable domain, with the rest obtained from reference TRBV9 and TRBJ2-6, is as follows: DSGVTQTPKHLITATGQRVTLRCSPRSGDLSVYWYQQSLDQGLQFLIQYYNGEERAKGNILERFSAQQFPDLHSELNLSSLELGDSALYFCASSVVGSGANVLTFGAGSRLTVL.

To note about this clone: At one of its ends the junction is not consistent with the germline gene, which may arise from a read error. V gene TRBV19 combines with J gene TRBJ2-1; D may be TRBD1 (6 bases). The CDR3 has 11 amino acids. Germline CDR1 and CDR2: LNHDA and SQIVND (reference sequence). Here the CDR3 DNA reads TGTGCCAGTACGAGATACAGGGAGCGGTTCTTC. It is translated as CASTRYRERFF.

V gene TRBV7-9 combines with J gene TRBJ1-4; 8 nucleotides align to TRBD1. The CDR3 is made up of 14 amino acids. From germline, CDR1 is SEHNR and CDR2 FQNEAQ (reference sequence). V lost 5 bases to trimming and J lost 7 bases; unmatched junction nucleotides: 6. CDR3 sequence: CASSEDRVAEKLFF. CDR3 sequence (DNA): TGTGCCAGCAGCGAGGACAGGGTGGCTGAAAAACTGTTTTTT.

V gene TRBV2 combines with J gene TRBJ2-5; tentative D call: TRBD1 (6 bases). V shed 6 bases and J shed 5 bases, with 19 bases lying between them. Germline values: CDR1 SNHLY, CDR2 FYNNEI. The CDR3 runs 15 residues. The CDR3 DNA reads as TGTGCCAGCAGACGAAATGGGGGCGGTGAGGAGACCCAGTACTTC. Residues: CASRRNGGGEETQYF.

This chain links TRBV10-3 with TRBJ2-1, with 8 bases matching TRBD2. Germline CDR1 reads ENHRY; CDR2 reads SYGVKD. The CDR3 length is 16 residues. After removal of 6 bases from V and 7 bases from J, the junction contained 14 bases not matched to a gene. The CDR3: CAISQASRTSLNEQFF. In nucleotides, the CDR3 is TGTGCCATCAGCCAGGCCTCGCGGACTAGCTTAAATGAGCAGTTCTTC.

The gene calls are TRBV4-3 and TRBJ1-1; D possibly corresponds to TRBD1 (6 bases). This CDR3 contains 13 residues. V lost 3 bases and J lost 7, with 12 bases in between. CDR1 is LGHNA and CDR2 is YSLEER in the germline V gene. DNA of the CDR3: TGCGCCAGCAGCCAGATCGGGACAAGTGAAGCTTTCTTT. It encodes CASSQIGTSEAFF.

V is TRBV27 and J is TRBJ2-1; possible D gene TRBD2, 5 bases. Per the germline V gene, CDR1 is MNHEY and CDR2 is SMNVEV (reference sequence). CDR3 size: 16 residues. V was shortened by 5 bases and J by 0 bases, with 14 bases between the two germline ends. This CDR3 is CASSPSQAVSYNEQFF. The CDR3 region has the DNA TGTGCCAGCAGTCCTAGCCAGGCTGTCTCCTACAATGAGCAGTTCTTC.

The chain uses TRBV28 and TRBJ2-1, with 14 bases that match TRBD2. The CDR3 covers 20 residues. V lost 5 bases to trimming and J lost 0 bases; unmatched junction nucleotides: 12. Germline lookup yields CDR1 MDHEN and CDR2 SYDVKM. CDR3 nucleotide sequence: TGTGCCAGCAGTCCTCTGGGGACTAGCGGGGGCCTAAGCTCCTACAATGAGCAGTTCTTC. It yields the protein CASSPLGTSGGLSSYNEQFF. Full variable domain (remainder filled in from reference TRBV28 and TRBJ2-1): DVKVTQSSRYLVKRTGEKVFLECVQDMDHENMFWYRQDPGLGLRLIYFSYDVKMKEKGDIPEGYSVSREKKERFSLILESASTNQTSMYLCASSPLGTSGGLSSYNEQFFGPGTRLTVL.

CDR3 nucleotides: TGTGCCAGCAGTGAATATCGGGGAGCTAACTATGGCTACACCTTC. Its translation is CASSEYRGANYGYTF. The chain links TRBV25-1 to TRBJ1-2; D is unresolved. Between the trimmed V and J ends, which lost 0 bases and 0 bases, there was a span of 8 bases. The CDR3 loop spans 15 amino acids. Per germline, CDR1 MGHDK and CDR2 SYGVNS.

This chain uses TRBV5-6 with TRBJ2-7; 7 nucleotides align to TRBD1. Germline V gives CDR1 SGHDT, CDR2 YYEEEE. CDR3 length: 13 amino acids. Losses at the gene ends were 2 bases for V and 2 bases for J; bases not matched to a gene: 1. CDR3: CASSLDRAYEQYF. CDR3 sequence (DNA): TGTGCCAGCAGCTTAGACAGGGCCTACGAGCAGTACTTC. The variable domain in full, completed from reference TRBV5-6 and TRBJ2-7, reads DAGVTQSPTHLIKTRGQQVTLRCSPKSGHDTVSWYQQALGQGPQFIFQYYEEEERQRGNFPDRFSGHQFPNYSSELNVNALLLGDSALYLCASSLDRAYEQYFGPGTRLTVT.

The V and J genes are TRBV28 and TRBJ1-2, with 7 bases that match TRBD1. Trimming took 5 bases from V and 0 from J; bases not matched to a gene: 9. The CDR3 totals 16 residues. Germline V lookup: CDR1 MDHEN, CDR2 SYDVKM. As DNA, the CDR3 is TGTGCCAGCAGTCCGACTGACAGGGAGCCTAACTATGGCTACACCTTC. Encoded protein: CASSPTDREPNYGYTF.

The rearrangement links TRBV27 to TRBJ2-7; possibly TRBD2 for D (5 bases). Germline values: CDR1 MNHEY, CDR2 SMNVEV (reference sequence). Trimming cost V 4 bases and J 9 bases, with 22 bases left between them. This CDR3 has 15 amino acids. CDR3 sequence: CASSSLLWERARQYF. CDR3 in DNA: TGTGCCAGCAGTTCCCTCCTCTGGGAGAGGGCGAGGCAGTACTTC.

This chain connects TRBV5-8 to TRBJ1-2, with TRBD1 matching over 8 bases. The germline V gene has CDR1 SGHTS and CDR2 YDEGEE. V dropped 5 bases and J dropped 2; count of bases not matched to a gene: 11. The CDR3 runs to 16 residues. The CDR3 DNA reads as TGTGCCAGCAGGGACCCTTTGGACAGGGCAAACTATGGCTACACCTTC. Translated, it gives CASRDPLDRANYGYTF.

This clone has more than one count but fewer than ten. The J gene is TRBJ2-1, the V gene TRBV9; 8 bases agree with TRBD2. The germline V gene has CDR1 SGDLS and CDR2 YYNGEE. The CDR3 length is 15 residues. Trimming took 0 bases from V and 7 from J; bases not matched to a gene: 6. CDR3 in DNA: TGTGCCAGCAGCGTAGTGGGCGGGGGGTTAAATGAGCAGTTCTTC. It yields the protein CASSVVGGGLNEQFF.

The rearrangement joins TRBV7-9 to TRBJ1-1; the D is unclear. V was clipped by 5 bases and J by 3 bases, with 7 bases between them. CDR1 and CDR2 from the germline V gene are SEHNR and FQNEAQ (reference sequence). The CDR3 length is 12 residues. The DNA for the CDR3 is TGTGCCAGCAGCCTGGAGTACACTGAAGCTTTCTTT. This gives the protein CASSLEYTEAFF.

This chain links TRBV5-1 with TRBJ2-7; 7 bases line up with TRBD2. Trimming at V came to 3 bases and at J to 1 base, leaving 4 bases not matched to a gene. The CDR3 consists of 14 residues. CDR1 and CDR2 (germline): SGHRS, YFSETQ. The CDR3 sequence is CASSSGTTSYEQYF. CDR3 bases: TGCGCCAGCAGCTCGGGGACTACTTCCTACGAGCAGTACTTC.

The J gene is TRBJ1-4, the V gene TRBV28, with a weak D call TRBD1 (6 bases). This CDR3 contains 14 residues. The V end lost 5 bases, the J end lost 6 bases, and 13 bases lay between the germline ends. Germline CDR1 is MDHEN and CDR2 is SYDVKM. Written as DNA, the CDR3 is TGTGCCAGCAGTCCCACAGGGTTGGATGAAAAACTGTTTTTT. It encodes CASSPTGLDEKLFF.

The chain links TRBV5-1 to TRBJ2-2; 7 bases agree with TRBD1. There are 18 residues in the CDR3. Per the germline V gene, CDR1 is SGHRS and CDR2 is YFSETQ. With V trimmed by 4 bases and J by 4 bases, 16 bases remained unmatched. CDR3 coding DNA: TGCGCCAGCAGCGACCACAGGGGACCCGGGGTCCCCACCGGGGAGCTGTTTTTT. It is translated as CASSDHRGPGVPTGELFF.

This chain joins TRBV5-5 and TRBJ1-6; D is perhaps TRBD1 (6 bases). V lost 3 bases, J lost 8 bases, and 15 bases lay in between. The V gene's germline CDR1 is SGHKS and CDR2 YYEKEE (reference sequence). The CDR3 length is 15 residues. The chain's CDR3 is CASSSPRTVDSPLHF. CDR3 DNA sequence: TGTGCCAGCAGCTCGCCGAGGACAGTTGATTCACCCCTCCACTTT.

V and J are TRBV28 and TRBJ1-2; TRBD1 agrees at 7 bases. Trimming at V came to 0 bases and at J to 0 bases, leaving 7 bases not matched to a gene. CDR3 length: 17 residues. CDR1 and CDR2 (germline): MDHEN, SYDVKM. The chain's CDR3 is CASSLWGQTITNYGYTF. The CDR3 coding sequence is TGTGCCAGCAGTTTATGGGGACAGACTATTACTAACTATGGCTACACCTTC.

The CDR3 DNA follows: TGTGCCAGCATGTACCGGGAAGCGTTCCATTCACCCCTCCACTTT. Encoded protein: CASMYREAFHSPLHF. J is TRBJ1-6 and V is TRBV6-5; D gene ambiguous. The germline V gene encodes CDR1 MNHEY and CDR2 SVGAGI. V lost 7 bases and J lost 8, with 18 bases in between. The CDR3 length is 15 residues.

The rearrangement joins TRBV29-1 to TRBJ2-7; D uncertain. Germline CDR1 is SQVTM and CDR2 is ANQGSEA. Trimming removed 4 bases from V and 3 bases from J, with 10 bases in between. The CDR3 length is 12 residues. The CDR3 DNA follows: TGCAGCGTTGGGGCGCAGTACTACGAGCAGTACTTC. Translated, it gives CSVGAQYYEQYF.

The chain employs TRBV28 and TRBJ1-5; possibly TRBD1 for D (5 bases). Germline CDR1 MDHEN, CDR2 SYDVKM. V lost 4 bases and J 8 bases, leaving 12 bases between the germline ends. This CDR3 comprises 13 residues. The CDR3, as DNA: TGTGCCAGCAGTTATAGGCCGGGGGAGCCCCAGCATTTT. It translates to CASSYRPGEPQHF.

This chain connects TRBV7-9 to TRBJ1-1; the match to TRBD1 covers 7 bases. The CDR3 contains 14 residues. V lost 6 bases and J lost 5; bases outside the gene matches: 9. The germline gives CDR1 SEHNR, CDR2 FQNEAQ (reference sequence). The CDR3 region has the DNA TGTGCCAGCAGTTTGTCCGGGACAGAAACTGAAGCTTTCTTT. It is translated as CASSLSGTETEAFF. The entire variable domain, with the rest obtained from reference TRBV7-9 and TRBJ1-1, is as follows: DTGVSQNPRHKITKRGQNVTFRCDPISEHNRLYWYRQTLGQGPEFLTYFQNEAQLEKSRLLSDRFSAERPKGSFSTLEIQRTEQGDSAMYLCASSLSGTETEAFFGQGTRLTVV.

V and J are TRBV7-8 and TRBJ1-1; the D is unclear. Germline loops: CDR1 SGHVS, CDR2 FQNEAQ. This CDR3 comprises 15 residues. V lost 3 bases and J lost 4, with 15 bases in between. Here the CDR3 DNA reads TGTGCCAGCAGCTTCCTCGGTCCAACGGGCACTGAAGCTTTCTTT. Translation: CASSFLGPTGTEAFF.

The chain has TRBV5-4 and TRBJ1-1; the match to TRBD1 covers 7 bases. The J segment lost 1 base and the V segment lost 3 bases, leaving 9 bases of the junction unmatched. Germline CDR1 reads SGHNT; CDR2 reads YYREEE (reference sequence). This CDR3 comprises 16 residues. CDR3 protein: CASSSPTRGENTEAFF. The CDR3 DNA reads as TGTGCCAGCAGCTCACCCACCAGGGGGGAGAACACTGAAGCTTTCTTT. Full variable domain (remainder filled in from reference TRBV5-4 and TRBJ1-1): ETGVTQSPTHLIKTRGQQVTLRCSSQSGHNTVSWYQQALGQGPQFIFQYYREEENGRGNFPPRFSGLQFPNYSSELNVNALELDDSALYLCASSSPTRGENTEAFFGQGTRLTVV.